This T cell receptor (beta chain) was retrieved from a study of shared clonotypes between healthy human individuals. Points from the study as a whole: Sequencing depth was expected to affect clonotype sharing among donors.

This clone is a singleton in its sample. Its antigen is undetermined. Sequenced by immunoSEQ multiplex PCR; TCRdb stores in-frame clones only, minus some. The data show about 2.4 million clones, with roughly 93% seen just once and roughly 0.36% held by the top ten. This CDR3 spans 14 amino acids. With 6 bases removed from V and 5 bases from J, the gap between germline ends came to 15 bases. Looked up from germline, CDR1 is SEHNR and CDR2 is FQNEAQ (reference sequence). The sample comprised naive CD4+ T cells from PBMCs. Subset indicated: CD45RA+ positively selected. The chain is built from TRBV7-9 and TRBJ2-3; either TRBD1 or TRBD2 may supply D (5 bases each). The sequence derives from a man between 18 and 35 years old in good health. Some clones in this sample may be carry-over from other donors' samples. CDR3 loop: CASRTGTEGDTQYF. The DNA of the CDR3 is TGTGCCAGCAGAACCGGGACCGAGGGAGATACGCAGTATTTT.